What follows are 15 T cell receptor beta chains derived from one specimen sequenced in a study of T-cell reconstitution after alpha-beta-depleted transplantation in children. Unique molecular identifiers tagged the TCRbeta library. A single record per CDR3 protein comes from TCRdb applying MiXCR to the PCR reads. The table shows around 240,000 distinct CDR3 sequences, with around 7.8% occurring only once. This specimen was PBMCs, mostly from graft donor cells, taken 180 days after TCRalphabeta/CD19-depleted stem cell transplant. The receptors derive from a male patient between 10 and 17 years old who had a stem cell transplant for acute lymphoblastic leukemia, so the T cells may come from the graft donor.

This clonotype appeared many times. The V and J genes are TRBV7-2 and TRBJ2-7; 8 bases are shared with TRBD2. V lost 8 bases and J lost 4; bases outside the gene matches: 4. CDR3 length equals 12 residues. Germline V CDR1 and CDR2: SGHTA, FQGNSA. The CDR3 region is CASAGGGYEQYF. As DNA, the CDR3 is TGTGCCAGCGCGGGGGGCGGGTACGAGCAGTACTTC.

This clonotype has a count of ten or more. The chain recombines TRBV20-1 with TRBJ2-1; 8 nucleotides align to TRBD1. The CDR3 length is 12 residues. Looked up from germline, CDR1 is DFQATT and CDR2 is SNEGSKA (reference sequence). V lost 6 bases and J lost 6; bases outside the gene matches: 4. The CDR3 DNA follows: TGCAGTGCAGACAGGGGACCCAATGAGCAGTTCTTC. This translates into CSADRGPNEQFF.

This clonotype was picked up many times. The chain links TRBV20-1 to TRBJ1-3; D unresolved. Germline values: CDR1 DFQATT, CDR2 SNEGSKA (reference sequence). V lost 4 bases to trimming and J lost 4 bases, with 17 bases between them. The CDR3 is 15 residues long. CDR3 coding DNA: TGCAGTGCTATAGAACGGCGGGCCACAGGAAACACCATATATTTT. It is translated as CSAIERRATGNTIYF.

This clonotype was counted many times. The genes are TRBV7-9 and TRBJ1-4; D unclear. Trimming shortened V by 1 base and J by 8 bases, and 11 bases separated the two germline ends. CDR3 length: 14 amino acids. Germline V CDR1 and CDR2: SEHNR, FQNEAQ (reference sequence). For the CDR3, the DNA is TGTGCCAGCAGCTTAGATGGAGGGCCCGAAAAACTGTTTTTT. Amino acid sequence: CASSLDGGPEKLFF.

The rearrangement uses TRBV6-2 or TRBV6-3 and TRBJ2-2; maybe TRBD2 (5 bases). CDR1 and CDR2 from the germline V gene are MNHEY and SVGEGT. The CDR3 consists of 13 residues. V was trimmed by 7 bases and J by 2 bases, leaving 8 bases between them. The DNA of the CDR3 is TGTGCCAGCACTAGCCGTAACACCGGGGAGCTGTTTTTT. The encoded protein is CASTSRNTGELFF.

This clonotype was detected many times. The genes are TRBV25-1 and TRBJ1-3, with D unresolved. Per germline, CDR1 MGHDK and CDR2 SYGVNS. The CDR3 loop spans 14 amino acids. Trimming removed 3 bases from V and 0 bases from J, with 6 bases in between. The CDR3 coding sequence is TGTGCCAGCAGTGAGCTTCCCTCTGGAAACACCATATATTTT. This gives the protein CASSELPSGNTIYF.

There are many counts of this clonotype. This chain joins TRBV18 and TRBJ2-1, with 13 bases identical to TRBD2. CDR1 is KGHSH, CDR2 LQKENI, per germline. This CDR3 has 15 residues. Losses at the gene ends were 0 bases for V and 7 bases for J; bases not matched to a gene: 0. The DNA for the CDR3 is TGTGCCAGCTCACCACCGACTAGCGGGAGGAATGAGCAGTTCTTC. Residues: CASSPPTSGRNEQFF.

This clonotype was counted many times. The chain couples TRBV29-1 to TRBJ1-2; 9 bases line up with TRBD1. Germline values: CDR1 SQVTM, CDR2 ANQGSEA. The CDR3 contains 14 residues. The V segment lost 6 bases and the J segment 7 bases; nucleotides outside the gene matches: 12. The CDR3 reads CSVQGTGSLAGYTF. DNA of the CDR3: TGCAGCGTCCAGGGGACAGGGTCCTTGGCTGGCTACACCTTC.

This clonotype was seen repeatedly, ten times or more. V and J are TRBV7-8 and TRBJ2-3; maybe TRBD2 (5 bases). This CDR3 is built from 17 residues. Germline assignment: CDR1 SGHVS and CDR2 FQNEAQ. Trimming shortened V by 1 base and J by 0 bases, and 14 bases separated the two germline ends. This CDR3 is CASSLGKLVTSTDTQYF. The CDR3 DNA follows: TGTGCCAGCAGCTTAGGGAAACTAGTCACTAGCACAGATACGCAGTATTTT.

This clonotype was recorded many times. The genes are TRBV10-1 and TRBJ2-5, with 8 bases lining up with TRBD1. Losses at the gene ends were 4 bases for V and 5 bases for J; bases not matched to a gene: 12. There are 16 residues in the CDR3. From germline, CDR1 is WNHNN and CDR2 SYGVQD (reference sequence). The CDR3 DNA reads TGCGCCAGCAGTGTGACCAGGACAGGGACACGCGAGACCCAGTACTTC. Translating it yields CASSVTRTGTRETQYF.

This clonotype was seen repeatedly, ten times or more. The chain employs TRBV12-3 or TRBV12-4 and TRBJ1-6, with D maybe TRBD1 (6 bases). The V gene lost 3 bases and the J gene lost 9 bases, with 12 bases spanning the gap. The CDR3 runs to 14 residues. The chain's CDR3 is CASSFSGAGSPLHF. DNA of the CDR3: TGTGCCAGCAGTTTTTCGGGGGCGGGTTCACCCCTCCACTTT.

This clonotype was detected only a few times. V is TRBV18 and J is TRBJ2-2, with D unresolved. There are 16 residues in the CDR3. Germline V CDR1 and CDR2: KGHSH, LQKENI. V lost 1 base to trimming and J lost 4 bases, with 13 bases between them. CDR3 protein: CASSPRSTQGTGELFF. The CDR3, as DNA: TGTGCCAGCTCACCACGGTCAACACAAGGCACCGGGGAGCTGTTTTTT.

The table lists this clonotype with many counts. CDR3 loop: CASSDSRRHTF. CDR3 coding DNA: TGTGCCAGCAGCGACAGCAGGAGACACACCTTC. This rearrangement joins TRBV9 to TRBJ1-2, with no clear D. V lost 3 bases and J 12 bases, leaving 12 bases between the germline ends. Germline CDR1 SGDLS, CDR2 YYNGEE. This CDR3 is built from 11 residues.

Only one count was recorded for this clonotype. With a much larger clone just one base away, this may be a read error. The CDR3 region has the DNA TGTGCCAGCAGTTCAGACCCACGCGGCACTGAAGCTTTCTTT. This gives the protein CASSSDPRGTEAFF. The rearrangement links TRBV27 to TRBJ1-1, with unresolved D. Germline lookup yields CDR1 MNHEY and CDR2 SMNVEV (reference sequence). Trimming removed 4 bases from V and 4 bases from J, with 13 bases in between. There are 14 residues in the CDR3.

This clonotype occurred many times. The rearrangement joins TRBV5-1 to TRBJ2-7; TRBD2 aligns across 11 bases. In germline, CDR1 is SGHRS, CDR2 YFSETQ. CDR3 size: 13 residues. J lost 7 bases, V lost 6 bases, and 6 bases had no gene match. The CDR3 loop is CASNTGTSGEQYF. CDR3 nucleotides: TGCGCCAGCAATACCGGGACTAGCGGTGAGCAGTACTTC.